This TCR beta chain stems from a study of control samples from healthy donors and cancer patients. TCRdb keeps only in-frame clones here, not all; method: immunoSEQ multiplex PCR. The sample shows 90,000 or so clones, 85% to 90% of them seen only once. From germline, CDR1 is SGHTA and CDR2 FQGNSA. Trimming removed 1 base at V and 2 bases at J, with 9 bases between. The CDR3 loop spans 15 amino acids. The TCR sequence derives from a woman aged 45-59 years with colorectal cancer. The chain recombines TRBV7-2 with TRBJ1-5; D ambiguous. The sequencing input was PBMCs. The CDR3 nucleotides read TGTGCCAGCAGCTTAGAGGGTGGGCGCAATCAGCCCCAGCATTTT. Its protein is CASSLEGGRNQPQHF.